The 19 T cell receptor beta chains reported below all come from one sample, sequenced in a study of cytomegalovirus exposure and HLA in healthy donors. The PCR contained 60 Vbeta and 13 Jbeta primers. Sequencing used immunoSEQ multiplex PCR; TCRdb keeps in-frame clones, though not all of them. The table records 160,000 or so clones, approximately 78% of them present only once. The sample consisted of PBMCs. Receptors were obtained from a woman in her twenties or thirties in good health and CMV-seropositive.

The chain has TRBV5-1 and TRBJ2-2, with 8 bases identical to TRBD1. After removal of 3 bases from V and 3 bases from J, the junction contained 13 bases not matched to a gene. Germline assignment: CDR1 SGHRS and CDR2 YFSETQ. The CDR3 has 18 amino acids. For the CDR3, the DNA is TGCGCCAGCAGCTGGGGGCAGGGGGCAGATGGCCACACCGGGGAGCTGTTTTTT. Residues: CASSWGQGADGHTGELFF.

This clone was seen once. The chain is built from TRBV7-9 and TRBJ1-2; D unclear. V gave up 5 bases and J gave up 7 bases, with 17 bases separating them. Germline values: CDR1 SEHNR, CDR2 FQNEAQ (reference sequence). The CDR3 runs 14 residues. CDR3 nucleotide sequence: TGTGCCAGCAGCCAGCGGCTAGGGAACGGTGGCTACACCTTC. This sequence encodes CASSQRLGNGGYTF.

This clone was recorded a few times. V usage is TRBV30 and J usage is TRBJ2-1; 7 nucleotides line up with TRBD1. CDR3 length: 13 residues. The V segment lost 0 bases and the J segment 7 bases; nucleotides outside the gene matches: 3. The germline gives CDR1 GTSNPN, CDR2 SVGIG (reference sequence). The DNA of the CDR3 is TGTGCCTGGAGTGTAGACAGGGAGAATGAGCAGTTCTTC. It codes for CAWSVDRENEQFF.

This clone was seen only a few times. The chain recombines TRBV6-5 with TRBJ1-2, with no clear D. V lost 2 bases to trimming and J lost 5 bases, with 9 bases between them. The length of the CDR3 is 13 residues. CDR1 and CDR2 from the germline V gene are MNHEY and SVGAGI. The CDR3 reads CASSYIPGYGYTF. Written as DNA, the CDR3 is TGTGCCAGCAGTTACATCCCGGGATATGGCTACACCTTC.

This clone was detected only a few times. The chain has TRBV4-1 and TRBJ2-3; 10 bases are shared with TRBD1. V lost 6 bases and J lost 8; bases outside the gene matches: 17. This CDR3 contains 17 residues. From germline, CDR1 is MGHRA and CDR2 YSYEKL. The CDR3 DNA sequence: TGCGCCAGCAGTCGCCGAGAGACAGGGGGCGGAATAGGTACGCAGTATTTT. Its translation: CASSRRETGGGIGTQYF.

This sequence joins TRBV4-1 and TRBJ2-5; TRBD1 matches 7 bases. Trimming removed 4 bases from V and 2 bases from J; junction bases left unmatched: 10. The length of the CDR3 is 16 residues. The germline V gene encodes CDR1 MGHRA and CDR2 YSYEKL. The CDR3 DNA sequence: TGCGCCAGCAGCCCATTTTCCGGGACAGCGCAAGAGACCCAGTACTTC. It codes for CASSPFSGTAQETQYF.

J is TRBJ1-1 and V is TRBV6-1, with 9 bases aligning to TRBD1. CDR3 length equals 14 residues. Germline CDR1 MNHNS, CDR2 SASEGT. The V segment lost 6 bases and the J segment 4 bases; nucleotides outside the gene matches: 6. The CDR3 reads CASRLGQGITEAFF. CDR3 DNA: TGTGCCAGCAGGTTGGGACAGGGCATCACTGAAGCTTTCTTT.

This clone was observed once. The chain uses TRBV19 and TRBJ1-4, with TRBD1 as a possible D gene (6 bases). V lost 5 bases and J lost 7, with 20 bases in between. Germline-derived CDR1 and CDR2 are LNHDA and SQIVND (reference sequence). The CDR3 is 16 amino acids. CDR3 in amino acids: CASSSRWGHTAEKLFF. The CDR3 DNA reads as TGTGCCAGTAGTTCCAGGTGGGGACATACGGCTGAAAAACTGTTTTTT.

The chain carries TRBV7-2 and TRBJ2-2; D gene unclear. V shed 1 base and J shed 0 bases, with 6 bases lying between them. Germline V gene data show CDR1 as SGHTA and CDR2 as FQGNSA. CDR3 length: 15 residues. The CDR3 region is CASSLDFANTGELFF. The CDR3 nucleotides are TGTGCCAGCAGCTTAGACTTCGCGAACACCGGGGAGCTGTTTTTT.

This sequence joins TRBV7-9 and TRBJ1-3; a possible D gene is TRBD1 (6 bases). Germline-derived CDR1 and CDR2 are SEHNR and FQNEAQ (reference sequence). Trimming left V 5 bases short and J 2 bases short, with 13 bases between. CDR3 length equals 15 residues. The CDR3 DNA follows: TGTGCCAGCAGCCATTTAACAGGGACTGGAAACACCATATATTTT. Its translation: CASSHLTGTGNTIYF.

This rearrangement joins TRBV6-7 to TRBJ2-3; 7 bases align to TRBD2. TRBV6-7 is an ORF, and what it does is uncertain. This CDR3 spans 14 amino acids. V lost 8 bases, J lost 2 bases, and 7 bases stayed unmatched. The CDR3 reads CASCWGGDTDTQYF. The CDR3 DNA sequence: TGTGCCAGCTGTTGGGGGGGGGACACAGATACGCAGTATTTT.

This rearrangement joins TRBV14 to TRBJ1-4; TRBD1 matches 8 bases. Per the germline V gene, CDR1 is SGHDN and CDR2 is FVKESK. CDR3 size: 17 residues. J lost 7 bases, V lost 0 bases, and 10 bases had no gene match. The CDR3 DNA is TGTGCCAGCAGCCAAGAGAGGCGACAGGGGCTTTCTGAAAAACTGTTTTTT. Its protein is CASSQERRQGLSEKLFF.

The chain combines TRBV18 with TRBJ1-1; D gene uncertain. Between the trimmed V and J ends, which lost 1 base and 2 bases, there was a span of 5 bases. This CDR3 is 13 amino acids long. Germline loops: CDR1 KGHSH, CDR2 LQKENI. The CDR3 loop is CASSPRLNTEAFF. DNA for the CDR3: TGTGCCAGCTCACCACGACTTAACACTGAAGCTTTCTTT.

This clone was counted only a few times. The V gene is TRBV5-1, the J gene TRBJ2-1; D might be TRBD1 (6 bases). Germline lookup yields CDR1 SGHRS and CDR2 YFSETQ. The CDR3 spans 15 residues. V was shortened by 0 bases and J by 6 bases, with 13 bases between the two germline ends. This chain's CDR3 is CASSLEGTSFNEQFF. CDR3 sequence (DNA): TGCGCCAGCAGCTTGGAAGGGACATCGTTCAATGAGCAGTTCTTC.

Of note for this clone: At one boundary the junction diverges from the germline segment, which might be a read error. V and J are TRBV7-9 and TRBJ1-2; D ambiguous. The CDR3 length is 14 residues. The V gene's germline CDR1 is SEHNR and CDR2 FQNEAQ (reference sequence). DNA for the CDR3: TGTTCCAGCAGCCCTCCCCTACAGCAGCATGGCTACACCTTC. Its protein is CSSSPPLQQHGYTF.

The rearrangement joins TRBV14 to TRBJ2-5; TRBD2 is a possible D gene (5 bases). This CDR3 region has 11 residues. V shed 0 bases and J shed 12 bases, with 8 bases lying between them. Germline-derived CDR1 and CDR2 are SGHDN and FVKESK. The CDR3 DNA follows: TGTGCCAGCAGCCAAGACACTAGTAAGTACTTC. The encoded protein is CASSQDTSKYF.

This clone was recorded a few times. This chain uses TRBV14 with TRBJ2-7; the match to TRBD1 covers 11 bases. The CDR3 is 15 residues long. V trimming: 1 base; J trimming: 4 bases; junction bases outside the gene matches: 3. Looked up from germline, CDR1 is SGHDN and CDR2 is FVKESK. The CDR3 here is CASSQVGQGAYEQYF. CDR3 nucleotide sequence: TGTGCCAGCAGCCAAGTAGGACAGGGGGCGTACGAGCAGTACTTC.

This clone has just a few counts. The rearrangement uses TRBV28 and TRBJ2-1; TRBD2 is a possible D gene (5 bases). Germline V CDR1 and CDR2: MDHEN, SYDVKM. V was pared by 0 bases and J by 9 bases, with 9 bases between. The CDR3 is 13 residues long. The CDR3 DNA follows: TGTGCCAGCAGTTTATGGGGAGCAGCTGAGCAGTTCTTC. Translation: CASSLWGAAEQFF.

The chain carries TRBV27 and TRBJ2-3, with 7 bases that match TRBD1. Germline V gene lookup returns CDR1 MNHEY and CDR2 SMNVEV (reference sequence). Trimming at V came to 4 bases and at J to 4 bases, leaving 11 bases not matched to a gene. The CDR3 totals 16 residues. The DNA for the CDR3 is TGTGCCAGCAGTTCTATACATCAGCAGGGGGCAGATACGCAGTATTTT. Its translation: CASSSIHQQGADTQYF.